This T cell receptor (beta chain) emerged from a study of cytomegalovirus exposure and HLA in healthy donors (TCRdb year 2017). Turning to the overall study: An earlier analysis of approximately 550 of the donors reported about 290 Gb of sequence data and more than 90 million unique TCR beta sequences from about 200 million T cells. To study patterns of TCR occurrence, a later analysis re-analyzed previously published TCR beta repertoires from hundreds of donors and added high-resolution HLA genotyping. The genetic ancestry cluster associated with self-reported Caucasian donors included around four fifths of the approximately 400 genotyped donors. Both class I and class II loci were covered by HLA typing, at four-digit resolution. The study used immunosequencing to profile the T cell repertoires of 670 or so subjects and linked those repertoires to cytomegalovirus serostatus. The number of donors typed differed by locus, with roughly 629-640 for A, B, C, DRB1 and DQB1, roughly 520 for DQA1, some 570 for DPA1, and some 440 for DPB1. A later genetic analysis took genome-wide SNP genotypes for about three fifths of the roughly 670 donors and used that subset as a discovery cohort. Rather than using new phenotypic data, the later analysis identified candidate immune exposures from TCR beta sequences and from how often those sequences occurred across donors. High-throughput TCR immunosequencing, statistical association of individual TCRs with disease status, and machine learning were combined to predict cytomegalovirus infection status. Approximately 310 gigabases of sequencing data and approximately 85 million unique TCR sequences were included in an early release covering several hundred HLA-typed donors. Besides the first cohort of under 700 subjects, a separate validation cohort made up of 120 different subjects was used. Among some 400 genotyped donors of the cohort, an average of around 220,000 unique TCR beta nucleotide sequences was sequenced per donor, of which 15% to 20% were non-productive. All discovery cohort repertoires had been generated on a single sequencing platform. The aim of the study was to test whether cataloging public T cell receptors could identify signatures of past pathogen exposure. Because of strong linkage in the cohort, four or five DR-DQ haplotypes were treated as single units for association and clustering. An earlier analysis of approximately 630 of the donors applied high-throughput TCR beta sequencing to assess whether each TCR beta V gene segment acted as functional or pseudogenic. Donor age, sex, ethnicity and CMV serostatus were collected together with the repertoire data.

The CDR3 holds 19 amino acids from the cysteine to the phenylalanine. CDR3 DNA only is kept here, 57 bases in frame from base 1. V is cut back by 5 bases and J by 5 bases, with 18 bases in the junction unmatched. The library was obtained by the immunoSEQ multiplex PCR assay. A mixture of 60 forward primers for TCR Vbeta segments and 13 reverse primers for TCR Jbeta segments was used in the multiplex PCR. A multiplex PCR assay on genomic DNA amplified the CDR3 region of rearranged TCR beta genes. The amplified TCR beta libraries were sequenced on the Illumina HiSeq System as 87-base-pair reads. The study's own analysis went as follows. Across the 670 or so repertoires, a later analysis counted some 80 million unique TCR beta chains, approximately 12 million of which were shared by at least two donors. Raw reads were error-corrected and collapsed into unique sequences with a nearest-neighbor algorithm that merged closely related sequences to remove PCR and sequencing errors. Alignment of CDR3 sequences to IMGT reference sequences was used to assign V, D and J gene segments. For a sequence to be retained, a match of at least six nucleotides to both a V gene segment and a J gene segment was required. Rearrangements were classified as productive when the CDR3 lacked stop codons and remained in frame with V and J, and all other rearrangements were classified as non-productive. CDR3 was defined according to IMGT convention as the region running from the second conserved V-encoded cysteine to the conserved J-encoded phenylalanine. In an earlier analysis of 500 to 650 of the donors, sequences lacking an unambiguous match to a single V gene segment were excluded. In an earlier analysis of about 590 of the donors, a V segment was called functional when productive rearrangements were above 56.7%, and segregating when the standard deviation between donors exceeded 5%. A statistical classification framework was built to diagnose cytomegalovirus status from the catalog of TCR beta chain sequences. In a later analysis, V and J genes were assigned by comparing TCR nucleotide sequences against IMGT/GENE-DB human TR gene sequences. The TCRdist pipeline was used in a later analysis to assign CDR3 sequences and most-parsimonious VDJ recombination scenarios. In a later analysis, each TCR beta chain was defined by its CDR3 amino acid sequence together with its V-gene family, and reads lacking a unique V-gene family were excluded. In a later analysis, 450 to 600 highly shared, low-generation-probability nucleotide sequences were removed to address suspected cross-contamination and a sequencing artifact. For each public chain, a later analysis derived a clonal expansion index from normalized ranks of inferred template counts within each repertoire. In a later analysis, generation probabilities were computed using a VDJ recombination model fitted to out-of-frame rearrangements, and the results were checked against IGoR. A later analysis scored TCR-TCR, TCR-HLA and TCR-CMV co-occurrence with hypergeometric tests, applying a repertoire-size bias correction to TCR pairs. In a later analysis, false discovery rates were estimated by permuting HLA or CMV assignments 20 times. In a later analysis, co-occurring TCRs were grouped using DBSCAN, and TCRdist sequence similarity was added for clustering within HLA-allele-positive subsets. Repertoires with fewer than 30,000 or more than 120,000 public chains, plus five repertoires with anomalous nucleotide sharing, were excluded from co-occurrence clustering. TCRdb's version of the immuneACCESS table is confined to in-frame rearrangements and falls short of the full clone set. An unresolved V gene accounts for under half of the shortfall where checked; the remainder is of unknown origin. That table gives V, J and clone size, and the DNA gave D and trimming. Across this sample there are 150,000 to 200,000 clones, with roughly three quarters seen only once. The ten largest clonotypes hold around 1.4% of the sample.

In total, over 600 healthy bone marrow donors made up the cohort. Cohort members were all nominally healthy when sampled, although unrecorded immune exposures were likely present. The donor tested CMV seronegative and was one of the 352 seronegative cohort members. A peripheral blood sample was provided by each donor, and peripheral blood mononuclear cells were used for TCR beta sequencing. Genomic DNA extraction from the blood cell samples was performed with the Qiagen DNeasy Blood Extraction Kit. About this clone: Its antigen has not been determined. One base away there is no much larger clone; base qualities are not given.

Findings and caveats that apply to the study as a whole: A further reported finding was that TCR beta sequences accurately predicted the HLA-A and HLA-B alleles for most subjects in the first cohort. Most TCR sequences were seen in very few donors, while some public TCRs were found in many individuals. According to a later genetic analysis, donors in an Asian-associated ancestry cluster had fewer N-insertions in productive TCRs than the approximately 650-donor mean. In a later analysis, around 17,000 TCR beta sequences were associated with specific HLA alleles at a false discovery rate of 0.05. The only immune exposure information available for the cohort was CMV serostatus. Correlated functional status among segregating V segments might reflect linkage disequilibrium, but an unknown experimental factor could not be ruled out. It was suggested by the authors that the approach could potentially be generalized to other disease states and immunological phenotypes. A total of about 180 TCR beta chains were listed by the study as associated with cytomegalovirus. Assigning TCR associations to individual alleles was difficult when HLA alleles, especially DR and DQ, strongly co-occurred. Sequencing depth was assumed to be roughly uniform across donors in the presence/absence analyses, though that assumption may not hold. A group of highly shared sequence variants was considered likely to be a technical artifact of the sequencing pipeline. A later analysis found that TCR association rates varied across HLA loci, with DRB1 alleles showing the most associated TCRs and HLA-C alleles the fewest. Fewer than 20 rarely observed V segments, including chromosome 9 orphons, were excluded from the earlier analysis of about 610 of the donors because counts were too low. In a later analysis, HLA-associated TCR beta chains showed more clonal expansion and lower generation probabilities than non-associated chains that were equally common. The classifier was reported to diagnose cytomegalovirus status with high specificity and sensitivity in both the original and validation cohorts. HLA typing was unavailable for some donors at each locus, so association tests used only the typed subset. A few of the identified cytomegalovirus-associated TCR beta chains were confirmed in vitro to be specific for cytomegalovirus antigens. V-gene and J-gene trimming of TCR beta chains was associated with a missense DCLRE1C variant in a later genetic analysis, and the association was replicated in an independent cohort. Several of the top co-occurrence clusters appeared to be linked to parvovirus B19, influenza, CMV and Epstein-Barr virus, according to a later analysis. Most CMV-associated TCR beta chains appeared to be HLA-restricted in a later analysis, and the HLA associations seemed to be driven largely by CMV exposure. In an earlier analysis of around 600 of the donors, most TCR beta V segments appeared in productive rearrangements about 87% or about 30% of the time, broadly matching IMGT annotations. The cohort was sequenced for TCR beta chains only, and without alpha or paired-chain data the features that could be detected were limited. Because the 87-base-pair reads could not distinguish some IMGT-functional V segments, including TRBV6-2 and TRBV6-3, those segments were excluded.

The sequence joins TRBV23-1 to TRBJ2-2; TRBD2 fits 9 bases in the junction. TRBV23-1 is known as an ORF, though its function is uncertain. Material: PBMCs. This clonotype was obtained from a woman aged 50 to 60 in good health and CMV-seronegative. Here is the DNA: TGCGCCAGCAGTACCTCCCCGGGAGCTAGCGGGGTCCGTACCGGGGAGCTGTTTTTT. The encoded protein is CASSTSPGASGVRTGELFF.